This T cell receptor beta chain is from a study of CD8 T cells in Susac syndrome. Looking at the study overall: At blood draw, Susac syndrome patients were therapy-naive, on corticosteroids, or on intravenous immunoglobulin alone. Study-wide findings and caveats: CD4+ T cell repertoires in Susac syndrome exhibited no evidence of clonal expansion.

Recently defined diagnostic criteria classed the Susac syndrome patients as definite or probable. With respect to this clonotype: Its target is not known.

This CDR3 comprises 13 residues. With 4 bases removed from V and 6 bases from J, the gap between germline ends came to 13 bases. RNA, at roughly 0.45 to 1 ug, was reverse transcribed with random hexamers. The authors amplified TCR beta CDR3 across 54 Vbeta and 13 Jbeta using immunoSEQ multiplex PCR. A single record per CDR3 protein comes from TCRdb applying MiXCR to the immunoSEQ multiplex PCR reads. This sample yields 55,000 to 80,000 distinct CDR3 sequences, of which 93% are seen a single time; roughly 0.16% belongs to the top ten. Specimen: CD4+ T cells from PBMCs. The TCR originated in a human donor with Susac syndrome. The V and J genes are TRBV12-3 or TRBV12-4 and TRBJ2-7; D may be TRBD1 or TRBD2 (5 bases each). The CDR3 DNA reads as TGTGCCAGCAGTTCCCTCCGGGGCTCCGAGCAGTACTTC. Translated, it gives CASSSLRGSEQYF.